The rows below give T cell receptor beta chains drawn from one sample of a study of cytomegalovirus exposure and HLA in healthy donors. The table came from immunoSEQ multiplex PCR; TCRdb's copy has only in-frame clones and leaves some out. Among roughly 120,000 clones, approximately 15% were seen once, and the ten largest hold about 1.9%. Sequences were obtained from PBMCs. Every receptor here comes from a woman aged 18-29 years in good health and CMV-seronegative. The CDR3 runs from the conserved cysteine through the conserved F or W. D genes are given only for firm matches. Size values are once, few and many counts, or a class for expanded clones, and some rows have none.

d_call,v_call,j_call,clone_size,cdr3_nt,cdr3_aa
TRBD1,TRBV28,TRBJ1-5,-,TGTGCCAGCAGTTTCTGGGACAGGGATTATAGCAATCAGCCCCAGCATTTT,CASSFWDRDYSNQPQHF
TRBD2,TRBV7-9,TRBJ2-5,-,TGTGCCAGCAGCGCTAGCGGGATAGAGACCCAGTACTTC,CASSASGIETQYF
-,TRBV7-2,TRBJ1-2,-,TGTGCCAGCAGCATGGGAAGGGGATATGGCTACACCTTC,CASSMGRGYGYTF
-,TRBV28,TRBJ1-5,-,TGTGCCAGCAGTTTAGAAGGGGGAAGGAATCAGCCCCAGCATTTT,CASSLEGGRNQPQHF
-,TRBV2,TRBJ1-2,few,TGTGCCAGCAGTGAAATAGGGACACTGAAGGGTGGCTACACCTTC,CASSEIGTLKGGYTF
-,TRBV5-1,TRBJ1-1,-,TGCGCCAGCCGCTATATTGGGGCCGCAGCTTTCTTT,CASRYIGAAAFF
-,TRBV6-1,TRBJ2-3,few,TGTGCCAGCAGTGATTGGACTCTTCAAGATACGCAGTATTTT,CASSDWTLQDTQYF
-,TRBV30,TRBJ2-2,-,TGTGCCTGGAGTCGGAGCCTACTTGGCACCGGGGAGCTGTTTTTT,CAWSRSLLGTGELFF
-,TRBV5-1,TRBJ2-6,many,TGCGCCAGCAGCTTGGCCGGGGACTCCCCTCGTGGGGCCAACGTCCTGACTTTC,CASSLAGDSPRGANVLTF
TRBD1,TRBV28,TRBJ2-1,-,TGTGCCAGCAGTAACAGGGGGCTGGGGAATGAGCAGTTCTTC,CASSNRGLGNEQFF
-,TRBV7-3,TRBJ2-2,-,TGTGCCAGCAGCCCTGTCCCCCCAGGGGCGGGCGGGGAGCTGTTTTTT,CASSPVPPGAGGELFF
-,TRBV29-1,TRBJ2-4,few,TGCAGCGCCCAAACAGGTCTAGCCAAAAACATTCAGTACTTC,CSAQTGLAKNIQYF
TRBD1,TRBV30,TRBJ1-5,-,TGTGCCTGGAGTCCAGGGGGAGATCAGCCCCAGCATTTT,CAWSPGGDQPQHF
-,TRBV5-1,TRBJ2-7,-,TGCGCCAGCAGCTTGGAGCCCGTCTCCTACGAGCAGTACTTC,CASSLEPVSYEQYF
-,TRBV30,TRBJ2-4,-,TGTGCCTGGGAACAGGGAAACATTCAGTACTTC,CAWEQGNIQYF
-,TRBV7-2,TRBJ2-7,-,TGTGCCAGCAGCAGCCCAGGGGCCACCTACGAGCAGTACTTC,CASSSPGATYEQYF
TRBD2,TRBV5-6,TRBJ2-7,few,TGTGCCAGCAGCCTGCTGGCGCGGGAGGACTACGAGCAGTACTTC,CASSLLAREDYEQYF
-,TRBV15,TRBJ2-5,-,TGTGCCACCTCTCAGAGACTAGAGGTAGAGACCCAGTACTTC,CATSQRLEVETQYF
-,TRBV5-4,TRBJ2-2,few,TGTGCCAGCAGCTTGGACAGGTATAACACCGGGGAGCTGTTTTTT,CASSLDRYNTGELFF
-,TRBV2,TRBJ2-2,few,TGTGCCAGCAGCCACGGGGGGGAGCTGTTTTTT,CASSHGGELFF
-,TRBV6-5,TRBJ2-7,once,TGTGCCAGCAGCCCGGGCGGGACCTACGAGCAGTACTTC,CASSPGGTYEQYF
-,TRBV30,TRBJ2-7,few,TGTGCCTGGAGTAAATCTTCTAGCTTCCACGAGCAGTACTTC,CAWSKSSSFHEQYF
TRBD1,TRBV9,TRBJ2-7,few,TGTGCCAGCAGCCCTCTCCAGGGGGAAGGGGCCTACGAGCAGTACTTC,CASSPLQGEGAYEQYF
-,TRBV25-1,TRBJ1-1,few,TGTGCCAGCAGTGTTCGGGGGAGGAACACTGAAGCTTTCTTT,CASSVRGRNTEAFF
TRBD1,TRBV2,TRBJ1-5,-,TGTGCCAGCAGTCCGGGACAGGGGCAGCCCCAGCATTTT,CASSPGQGQPQHF
TRBD2,TRBV19,TRBJ2-2,-,TGTGCCAGTAGTCCGGGACTAGCCTACACCGGGGAGCTGTTTTTT,CASSPGLAYTGELFF
TRBD2,TRBV5-3,TRBJ2-5,many,TGTGCCAGAAGCTTGGGACTAGCACAAGAGACCCAGTACTTC,CARSLGLAQETQYF
-,TRBV10-3,TRBJ1-6,-,TGTGCCATCAGTGATTGGCAGTATAATTCACCCCTCCACTTT,CAISDWQYNSPLHF
-,TRBV11-3,TRBJ2-3,-,TGTGCCAGCAGCCTTGGACAGGGAGGGGATACGCAGTATTTT,CASSLGQGGDTQYF
TRBD2,TRBV7-3,TRBJ2-5,-,TGTGCCAGCAGCTTGTTTGGACTAGCCCCAGAGACCCAGTACTTC,CASSLFGLAPETQYF
-,TRBV6-1,TRBJ1-1,few,TGTGCCAGCAGTGCCCCGCCGGGGGAGACTGAAGCTTTCTTT,CASSAPPGETEAFF
-,TRBV15,TRBJ1-4,many,TGTGCCACCAGCAGCCAACCTGCCCGAGAACTGTTTTTT,CATSSQPARELFF
-,TRBV9,TRBJ2-5,few,TGTGCCAGCAGCGCCGTAAATGGGGACCGGGACTACCAAGAGACCCAGTACTTC,CASSAVNGDRDYQETQYF
-,TRBV15,TRBJ2-5,few,TGTGCCACCAGCACAACAGGGAATCTCCAAGAGACCCAGTACTTC,CATSTTGNLQETQYF
-,TRBV7-2,TRBJ1-1,few,TGTGCCAGCAGCTTAGAGGGGGGGGCAGTCACTGAAGCTTTCTTT,CASSLEGGAVTEAFF
TRBD2,TRBV7-2,TRBJ2-7,-,TGTGCCAGCAGCTTAGTGGCCGGGACTAGCTTTCACGAGCAGTACTTC,CASSLVAGTSFHEQYF
-,TRBV25-1,TRBJ2-5,few,TGTGCCAGCAGTCGCCAGCGCTCTGGGCAAGAGACCCAGTACTTC,CASSRQRSGQETQYF
-,TRBV27,TRBJ2-7,few,TGTGCCAGCAGTTTCTTCAGGGGGGATTACGAGCAGTACTTC,CASSFFRGDYEQYF